Below are 18 T cell receptor beta chains sequenced from a single sample in a study of neurological immune-mediated disorders. Each CDR3 protein is one row after TCRdb ran MiXCR on the 5' RACE reads. The sample contains tens of thousands of distinct CDR3 sequences, 10% to 15% of which appear only once. The specimen sequenced was PBMCs. These receptors came from a woman aged 55-69 years with HTLV-1-associated myelopathy (HAM/TSP).

The genes are TRBV20-1 and TRBJ1-3, with TRBD1 as a possible D gene (5 bases). Trimming cost V 2 bases and J 4 bases, with 18 bases left between them. Germline V CDR1 and CDR2: DFQATT, SNEGSKA (reference sequence). This CDR3 region has 16 residues. The CDR3 loop is CSARSLGDPRGNTIYF. The DNA for the CDR3 is TGCAGTGCTAGATCCCTAGGGGATCCCAGGGGAAACACCATATATTTT.

This clonotype was recorded many times. The chain links TRBV28 to TRBJ2-3; D unresolved. CDR3 length: 17 amino acids. Between the trimmed V and J ends, which lost 1 base and 2 bases, there was a span of 16 bases. Germline loops: CDR1 MDHEN, CDR2 SYDVKM. CDR3 sequence reads: CASSLSPRYQDTDTQYF. DNA of the CDR3: TGTGCCAGCAGTTTATCACCTCGCTACCAAGACACAGATACGCAGTATTTT.

This clonotype appeared many times. J is TRBJ2-3 and V is TRBV5-1; no firm D call. CDR1 is SGHRS, CDR2 YFSETQ, per germline. This CDR3 is built from 14 residues. V gave up 0 bases and J gave up 4 bases, with 9 bases separating them. CDR3 nucleotide sequence: TGCGCCAGCAGCTTGGATCTTGACCCAGATACGCAGTATTTT. Protein sequence: CASSLDLDPDTQYF.

This clonotype showed up many times. This chain links TRBV3-1 with TRBJ2-1; the D is unclear. The V gene's germline CDR1 is LGHDT and CDR2 YNNKEL (reference sequence). The CDR3 consists of 13 residues. Trimming cost V 3 bases and J 4 bases, with 7 bases left between them. For the CDR3, the DNA is TGTGCCAGCAGCCAGCTAGAGTACAATGAGCAGTTCTTC. This encodes CASSQLEYNEQFF.

This clonotype was counted ten times or more. The chain joins TRBV4-2 to TRBJ2-7; D not certain. V was clipped by 0 bases and J by 0 bases, with 6 bases between them. Looked up from germline, CDR1 is LGHNA and CDR2 is YNFKEQ. The CDR3 contains 14 residues. The CDR3 DNA reads as TGTGCCAGCAGCCAAGAGGCGTACTCCTACGAGCAGTACTTC. Residues: CASSQEAYSYEQYF.

This clonotype was recorded at least ten times. V gene TRBV24-1 combines with J gene TRBJ2-1; no clear D. The V gene's germline CDR1 is KGHDR and CDR2 SFDVKD. This CDR3 contains 12 residues. V shed 5 bases and J shed 5 bases, with 6 bases lying between them. CDR3 sequence (DNA): TGTGCCACCAGTGTGTCTAACAATGAGCAGTTCTTC. This sequence encodes CATSVSNNEQFF.

Many counts were recorded for this clonotype. The chain employs TRBV7-9 and TRBJ2-1; 13 bases agree with TRBD2. The CDR3 runs 15 residues. Germline CDR1 SEHNR, CDR2 FQNEAQ (reference sequence). Germline trimming cut 5 bases from V and 5 bases from J; bases unmatched to any gene: 3. The CDR3 DNA sequence: TGTGCCAGCAGCAGGACTAGCGGGAGTCACAATGAGCAGTTCTTC. Translation: CASSRTSGSHNEQFF.

This clonotype was recorded at least ten times. This sequence joins TRBV10-3 and TRBJ2-2, with TRBD1 identical over 7 bases. With 6 bases clipped from V and 5 bases from J, the junction kept 6 bases outside the gene matches. The germline V gene encodes CDR1 ENHRY and CDR2 SYGVKD. The CDR3 totals 14 residues. CDR3 in DNA: TGTGCCATCAGCACAGGGGTAGGGACCGGGGAGCTGTTTTTT. Translation: CAISTGVGTGELFF.

In this sample, this clonotype turned up many times. V gene TRBV4-2 combines with J gene TRBJ2-7; TRBD2 might be the D (5 bases). CDR1 and CDR2 (germline): LGHNA, YNFKEQ. This CDR3 region has 15 residues. The germline V and J ends were trimmed by 4 bases and 1 base, with 14 bases remaining between them. The CDR3 loop reads CASSPDFGSSYEQYF. CDR3 DNA: TGTGCCAGCAGCCCGGACTTCGGAAGTTCCTACGAGCAGTACTTC.

This clonotype was counted many times. This rearrangement joins TRBV11-1 to TRBJ2-7; TRBD1 agrees at 11 bases. This CDR3 spans 15 amino acids. V lost 4 bases to trimming and J lost 3 bases; unmatched junction nucleotides: 5. Germline loops: CDR1 SGHAT, CDR2 FQDESV (reference sequence). Written as DNA, the CDR3 is TGTGCCAGCAGCTCGGGACAGGGGGTAGGCTACGAGCAGTACTTC. As protein: CASSSGQGVGYEQYF. The whole variable domain, remainder taken from reference TRBV11-1 and TRBJ2-7, is EAEVAQSPRYKITEKSQAVAFWCDPISGHATLYWYRQILGQGPELLVQFQDESVVDDSQLPKDRFSAERLKGVDSTLKIQPAELGDSAMYLCASSSGQGVGYEQYFGPGTRLTVT.

At least ten counts were recorded for this clonotype. Here the CDR3 reads CASREQEITEAFF. The CDR3 nucleotides read TGTGCCAGCAGAGAACAGGAAATCACTGAAGCTTTCTTT. The chain combines TRBV6-5 with TRBJ1-1; a possible D gene is TRBD1 (5 bases). Trimming took 6 bases from V and 4 from J, leaving 12 bases between them. CDR1 and CDR2 (germline): MNHEY, SVGAGI. The CDR3 is 13 residues long.

The rearrangement links TRBV7-2 to TRBJ2-3; possibly TRBD1 for D (5 bases). This CDR3 is built from 14 residues. CDR1 is SGHTA and CDR2 is FQGNSA in the germline V gene. Trimming cost V 1 base and J 5 bases, with 10 bases left between them. DNA for the CDR3: TGTGCCAGCAGCTTAGTAGGAAGGGGAGATACGCAGTATTTT. Residues: CASSLVGRGDTQYF. The entire variable domain, with the rest obtained from reference TRBV7-2 and TRBJ2-3, is as follows: GAGVSQSPSNKVTEKGKDVELRCDPISGHTALYWYRQSLGQGLEFLIYFQGNSAPDKSGLPSDRFSAERTGGSVSTLTIQRTQQEDSAVYLCASSLVGRGDTQYFGPGTRLTVL.

This clonotype was counted between two and nine times. V and J are TRBV5-6 and TRBJ2-1; TRBD2 matches at 10 bases. From germline, CDR1 is SGHDT and CDR2 YYEEEE. The junction had 8 bases not matched to a gene; V was cut back by 5 bases and J by 0 bases. The CDR3 is made up of 17 amino acids. The CDR3 sequence is CASRGGLAVSSYNEQFF. CDR3 DNA: TGTGCCAGCAGAGGCGGACTAGCGGTTAGCTCCTACAATGAGCAGTTCTTC. Based on the CDR3 plus reference TRBV5-6 and TRBJ2-1, the full variable domain is DAGVTQSPTHLIKTRGQQVTLRCSPKSGHDTVSWYQQALGQGPQFIFQYYEEEERQRGNFPDRFSGHQFPNYSSELNVNALLLGDSALYLCASRGGLAVSSYNEQFFGPGTRLTVL.

To note about this clonotype: Mismatch with germline at one junction end may stem from a read error. The chain employs TRBV7-2 and TRBJ2-5; no definite D call. The CDR3 extends over 14 amino acids. Germline CDR1 reads SGHTA; CDR2 reads FQGNSA. CDR3 coding DNA: TGTGCCAGCAGCTTAGTGAGGTGGAGAGAGACCCAGCACTTT. Protein: CASSLVRWRETQHF.

This clonotype was recorded at least ten times. The gene calls are TRBV7-9 and TRBJ2-3, with no clear D. Germline values: CDR1 SEHNR, CDR2 FQNEAQ (reference sequence). Trimming removed 0 bases at V and 0 bases at J, with 10 bases between. The CDR3 totals 16 residues. The CDR3 DNA is TGTGCCAGCAGCTTAGCGGTCGCGGCTAGCACAGATACGCAGTATTTT. This gives the protein CASSLAVAASTDTQYF.

This clonotype was recorded at least ten times. The J gene is TRBJ1-1, the V gene TRBV28, with TRBD1 as a possible D gene (6 bases). The germline V gene has CDR1 MDHEN and CDR2 SYDVKM. Trimming stripped 8 bases from V and 0 bases from J, with 13 bases between. This CDR3 region has 14 residues. CDR3 region: CASQGNSLNTEAFF. DNA of the CDR3: TGTGCCAGCCAGGGGAACAGCTTGAACACTGAAGCTTTCTTT. The full variable domain, its missing parts supplied by reference TRBV28 and TRBJ1-1, is DVKVTQSSRYLVKRTGEKVFLECVQDMDHENMFWYRQDPGLGLRLIYFSYDVKMKEKGDIPEGYSVSREKKERFSLILESASTNQTSMYLCASQGNSLNTEAFFGQGTRLTVV.

V is TRBV28 and J is TRBJ2-4; 10 bases align to TRBD2. Trimming at V came to 5 bases and at J to 1 base, leaving 2 bases not matched to a gene. The CDR3 spans 15 residues. The germline V gene encodes CDR1 MDHEN and CDR2 SYDVKM. As DNA, the CDR3 is TGTGCCAGCAGTCTAGCGGGAGTTGCCAAAAACATTCAGTACTTC. It specifies CASSLAGVAKNIQYF.

This clonotype was observed many times. The V and J genes are TRBV6-5 and TRBJ1-6; 9 positions match TRBD1. This CDR3 contains 16 residues. Germline CDR1 is MNHEY and CDR2 is SVGAGI. V lost 2 bases and J lost 7; bases outside the gene matches: 6. CDR3 amino acids: CASSYMAGTGNSPLHF. CDR3 nucleotides: TGTGCCAGCAGTTACATGGCCGGGACAGGGAATTCACCCCTCCACTTT.